These 3 T cell receptor beta chains were sequenced from one sample in a study of blood T cell repertoires in COVID-19 (dated by TCRdb to 2020 to 2021). The receptor library was made with the immunoSEQ multiplex PCR assay. This immuneACCESS table, as held by TCRdb, lists in-frame sequences with V and J called but not all clones. Of the missing ones, under half trace to an unresolved V gene in checked studies; the others have no known cause. In this sample the table shows about 180,000 clones, about 86% of which occur a single time. The leading ten clones occupy less than 3.5% of the sample. The source material was peripheral blood. Receptors originate from a woman under 40 with active or convalescent COVID-19.

This chain uses TRBV19 with TRBJ1-5; D is undetermined. The V end lost 3 bases, the J end lost 0 bases, and 12 bases lay between the germline ends. CDR3 length: 16 residues. CDR1 LNHDA and CDR2 SQIVND come from the germline V gene (reference sequence). In DNA, the CDR3 is TGTGCCAGTAGTATCTCACTAGGGTATAGCAATCAGCCCCAGCATTTT. Translating gives CASSISLGYSNQPQHF. Variable domain in full (rest from reference TRBV19 and TRBJ1-5): DGGITQSPKYLFRKEGQNVTLSCEQNLNHDAMYWYRQDPGQGLRLIYYSQIVNDFQKGDIAEGYSVSREKKESFPLTVTSAQKNPTAFYLCASSISLGYSNQPQHFGDGTRLSIL.

This clone was seen a few times. This rearrangement joins TRBV5-1 to TRBJ1-2; 10 bases align to TRBD1. The CDR3 has 17 amino acids. V lost 3 bases and J lost 3; bases outside the gene matches: 11. Looked up from germline, CDR1 is SGHRS and CDR2 is YFSETQ. CDR3 in DNA: TGCGCCAGCAGCTCGAAGGCGACAGGGGGCGCAGACTATGGCTACACCTTC. Translated: CASSSKATGGADYGYTF.

This rearrangement joins TRBV7-2 to TRBJ1-3, with D unresolved. The CDR3 has 13 residues. The V gene's germline CDR1 is SGHTA and CDR2 FQGNSA. V was shortened by 1 base and J by 4 bases, with 5 bases between the two germline ends. The CDR3 protein is CASSLGLGNTIYF. The DNA for the CDR3 is TGTGCCAGCAGCTTAGGGCTCGGAAACACCATATATTTT. Looking up the rest from reference TRBV7-2 and TRBJ1-3 gives the full variable domain: GAGVSQSPSNKVTEKGKDVELRCDPISGHTALYWYRQSLGQGLEFLIYFQGNSAPDKSGLPSDRFSAERTGGSVSTLTIQRTQQEDSAVYLCASSLGLGNTIYFGEGSWLTVV.